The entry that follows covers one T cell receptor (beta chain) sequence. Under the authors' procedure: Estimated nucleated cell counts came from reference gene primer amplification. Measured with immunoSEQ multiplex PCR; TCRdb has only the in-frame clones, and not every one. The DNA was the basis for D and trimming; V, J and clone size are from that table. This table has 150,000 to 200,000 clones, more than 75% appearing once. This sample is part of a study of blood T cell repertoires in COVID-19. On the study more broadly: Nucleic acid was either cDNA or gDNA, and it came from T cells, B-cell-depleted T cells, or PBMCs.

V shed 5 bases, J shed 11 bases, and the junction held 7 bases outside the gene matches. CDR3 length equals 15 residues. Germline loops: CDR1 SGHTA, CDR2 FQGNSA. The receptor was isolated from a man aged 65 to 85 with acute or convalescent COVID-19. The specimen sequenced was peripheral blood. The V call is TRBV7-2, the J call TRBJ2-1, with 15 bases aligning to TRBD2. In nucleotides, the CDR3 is TGTGCCAGCAGCCTGGGGACTAGCGGGGGGAACAAGCAGTTCTTC. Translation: CASSLGTSGGNKQFF.